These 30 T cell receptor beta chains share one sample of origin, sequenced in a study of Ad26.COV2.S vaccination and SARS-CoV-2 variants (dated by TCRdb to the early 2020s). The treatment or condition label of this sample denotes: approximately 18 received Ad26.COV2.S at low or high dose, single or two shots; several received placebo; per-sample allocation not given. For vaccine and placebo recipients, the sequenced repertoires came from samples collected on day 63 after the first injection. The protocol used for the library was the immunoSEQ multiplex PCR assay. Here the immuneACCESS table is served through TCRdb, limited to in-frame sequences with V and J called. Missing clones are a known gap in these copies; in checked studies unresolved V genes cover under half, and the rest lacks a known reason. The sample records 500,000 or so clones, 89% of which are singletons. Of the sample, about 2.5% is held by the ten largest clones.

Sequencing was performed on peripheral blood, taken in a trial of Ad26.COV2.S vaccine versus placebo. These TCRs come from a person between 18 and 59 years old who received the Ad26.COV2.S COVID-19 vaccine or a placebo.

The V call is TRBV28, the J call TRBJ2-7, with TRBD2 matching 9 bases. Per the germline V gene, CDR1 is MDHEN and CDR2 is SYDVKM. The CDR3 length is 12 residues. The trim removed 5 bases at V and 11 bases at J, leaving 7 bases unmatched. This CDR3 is CASSPGLAGKYF. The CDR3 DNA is TGTGCCAGCAGTCCCGGCCTAGCGGGGAAGTACTTC.

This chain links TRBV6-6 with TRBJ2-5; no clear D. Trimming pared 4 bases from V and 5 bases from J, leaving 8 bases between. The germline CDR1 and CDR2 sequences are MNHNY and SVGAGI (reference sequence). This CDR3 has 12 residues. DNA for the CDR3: TGTGCCAGCAGTTCCCTGGGGGAGACCCAGTACTTC. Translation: CASSSLGETQYF.

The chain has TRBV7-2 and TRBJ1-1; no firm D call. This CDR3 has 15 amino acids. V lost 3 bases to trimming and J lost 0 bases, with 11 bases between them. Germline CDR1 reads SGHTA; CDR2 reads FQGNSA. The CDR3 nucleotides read TGTGCCAGCAGCTTGGCCCCAGCCTTGAACACTGAAGCTTTCTTT. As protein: CASSLAPALNTEAFF.

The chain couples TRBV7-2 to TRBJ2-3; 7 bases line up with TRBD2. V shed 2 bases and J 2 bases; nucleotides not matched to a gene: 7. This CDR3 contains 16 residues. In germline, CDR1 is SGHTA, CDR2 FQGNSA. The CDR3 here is CASSLTVSGNTDTQYF. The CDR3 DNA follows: TGTGCCAGCAGCTTAACGGTAAGCGGGAACACAGATACGCAGTATTTT.

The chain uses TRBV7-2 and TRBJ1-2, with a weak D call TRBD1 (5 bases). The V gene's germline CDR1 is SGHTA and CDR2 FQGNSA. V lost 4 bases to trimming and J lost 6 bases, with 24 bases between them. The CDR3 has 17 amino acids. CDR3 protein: CASSSSILRDPGHGYTF. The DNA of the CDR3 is TGTGCCAGCAGCTCCTCAATTTTACGGGACCCAGGGCATGGCTACACCTTC.

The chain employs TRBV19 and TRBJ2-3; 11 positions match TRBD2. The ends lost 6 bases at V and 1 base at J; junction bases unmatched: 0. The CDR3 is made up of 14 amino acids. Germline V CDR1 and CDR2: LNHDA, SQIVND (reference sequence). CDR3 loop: CASRTSGGTDTQYF. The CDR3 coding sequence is TGTGCCAGTAGGACTAGCGGGGGCACAGATACGCAGTATTTT.

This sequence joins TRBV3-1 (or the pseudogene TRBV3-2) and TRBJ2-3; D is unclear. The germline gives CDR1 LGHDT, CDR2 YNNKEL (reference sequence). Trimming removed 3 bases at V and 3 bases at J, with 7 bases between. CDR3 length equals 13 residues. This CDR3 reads CASSQAITDTQYF. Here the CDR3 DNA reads TGTGCCAGCAGCCAGGCTATAACAGATACGCAGTATTTT.

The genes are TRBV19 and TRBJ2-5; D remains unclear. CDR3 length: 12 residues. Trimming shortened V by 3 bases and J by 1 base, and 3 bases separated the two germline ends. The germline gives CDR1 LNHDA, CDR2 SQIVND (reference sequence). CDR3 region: CASSMTQETQYF. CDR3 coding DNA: TGTGCCAGTAGTATGACCCAAGAGACCCAGTACTTC.

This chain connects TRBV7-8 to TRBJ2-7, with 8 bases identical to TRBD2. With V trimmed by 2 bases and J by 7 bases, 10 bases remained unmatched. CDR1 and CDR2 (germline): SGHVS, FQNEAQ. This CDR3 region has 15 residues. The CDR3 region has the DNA TGTGCCAGCAGCTTATTGAGGCGGGGGGTTGGGGAGCAGTACTTC. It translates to CASSLLRRGVGEQYF.

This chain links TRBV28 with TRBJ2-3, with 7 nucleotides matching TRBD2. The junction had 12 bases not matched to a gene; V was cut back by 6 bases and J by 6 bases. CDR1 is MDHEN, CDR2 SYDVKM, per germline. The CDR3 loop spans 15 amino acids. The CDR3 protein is CASRVLAGVVDTQYF. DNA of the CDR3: TGTGCCAGCAGGGTTCTGGCGGGGGTGGTCGATACGCAGTATTTT.

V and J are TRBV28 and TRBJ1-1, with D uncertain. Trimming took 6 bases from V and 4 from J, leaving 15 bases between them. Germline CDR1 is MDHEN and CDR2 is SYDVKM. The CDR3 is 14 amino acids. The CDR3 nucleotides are TGTGCCAGCAGGCCTGTCCCCATCGGCACTGAAGCTTTCTTT. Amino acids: CASRPVPIGTEAFF.

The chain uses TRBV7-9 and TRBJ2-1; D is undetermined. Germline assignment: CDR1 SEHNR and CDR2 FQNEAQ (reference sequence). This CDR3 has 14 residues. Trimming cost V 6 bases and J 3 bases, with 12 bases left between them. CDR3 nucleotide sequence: TGTGCCAGCAGTCTTCACCCCAGCTACAATGAGCAGTTCTTC. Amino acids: CASSLHPSYNEQFF.

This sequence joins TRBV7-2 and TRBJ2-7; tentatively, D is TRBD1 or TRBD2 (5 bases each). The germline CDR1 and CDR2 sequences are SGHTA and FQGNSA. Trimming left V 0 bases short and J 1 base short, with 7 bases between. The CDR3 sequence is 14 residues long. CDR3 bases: TGTGCCAGCAGCTTAGCGGGACCGTCCTACGAGCAGTACGTC. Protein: CASSLAGPSYEQYV.

The CDR3 region has the DNA TGTGCCAGCAGTGAAGCCCTAGCAGAGGGCGGATACGAGCAGTACTTC. It specifies CASSEALAEGGYEQYF. The chain joins TRBV6-1 to TRBJ2-7; possible D gene TRBD2, 5 bases. Germline-derived CDR1 and CDR2 are MNHNS and SASEGT. This CDR3 contains 16 residues. Trimming stripped 0 bases from V and 4 bases from J, with 16 bases between.

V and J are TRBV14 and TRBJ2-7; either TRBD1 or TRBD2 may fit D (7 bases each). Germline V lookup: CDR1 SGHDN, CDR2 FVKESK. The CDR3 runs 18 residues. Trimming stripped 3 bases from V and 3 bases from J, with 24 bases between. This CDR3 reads CASSHAPGGGGHRYEQYV. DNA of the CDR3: TGTGCCAGCAGCCACGCACCGGGAGGAGGGGGCCACCGCTACGAGCAGTACGTC.

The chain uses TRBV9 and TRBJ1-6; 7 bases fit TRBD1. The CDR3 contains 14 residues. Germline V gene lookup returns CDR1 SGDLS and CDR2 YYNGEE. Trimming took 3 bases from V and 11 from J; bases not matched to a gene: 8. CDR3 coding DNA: TGTGCCAGCAGCGGAATAGGGGGCACGGCACCCCTCCACTTT. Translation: CASSGIGGTAPLHF.

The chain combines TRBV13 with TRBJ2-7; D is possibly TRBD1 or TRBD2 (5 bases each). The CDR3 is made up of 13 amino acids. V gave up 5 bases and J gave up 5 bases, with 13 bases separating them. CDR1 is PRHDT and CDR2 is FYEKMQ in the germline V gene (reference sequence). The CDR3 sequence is CASSRREIHEQYF. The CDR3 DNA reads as TGTGCCAGCAGCCGCAGGGAGATCCACGAGCAGTACTTC. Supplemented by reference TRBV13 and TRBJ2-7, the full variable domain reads AAGVIQSPRHLIKEKRETATLKCYPIPRHDTVYWYQQGPGQDPQFLISFYEKMQSDKGSIPDRFSAQQFSDYHSELNMSSLELGDSALYFCASSRREIHEQYFGPGTRLTVT.

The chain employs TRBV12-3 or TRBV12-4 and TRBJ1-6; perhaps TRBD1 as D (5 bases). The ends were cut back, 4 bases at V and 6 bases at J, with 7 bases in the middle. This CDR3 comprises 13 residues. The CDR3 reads CASSYRGNSPLHF. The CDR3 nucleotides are TGTGCCAGCAGTTATAGGGGTAATTCACCCCTCCACTTT.

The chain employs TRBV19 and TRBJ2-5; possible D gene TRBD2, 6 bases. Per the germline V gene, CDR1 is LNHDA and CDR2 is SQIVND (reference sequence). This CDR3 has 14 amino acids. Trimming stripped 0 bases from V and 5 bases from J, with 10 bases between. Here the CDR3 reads CASSIEGGWETQYF. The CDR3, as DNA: TGTGCCAGTAGTATAGAGGGGGGATGGGAGACCCAGTACTTC.

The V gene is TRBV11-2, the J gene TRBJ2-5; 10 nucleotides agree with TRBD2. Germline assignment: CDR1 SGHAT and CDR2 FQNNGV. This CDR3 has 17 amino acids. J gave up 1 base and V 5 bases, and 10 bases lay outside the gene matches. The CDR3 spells CASSAGLLAGVQETQYF. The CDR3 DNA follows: TGTGCCAGCAGCGCGGGCCTCCTAGCGGGGGTCCAAGAGACCCAGTACTTC.

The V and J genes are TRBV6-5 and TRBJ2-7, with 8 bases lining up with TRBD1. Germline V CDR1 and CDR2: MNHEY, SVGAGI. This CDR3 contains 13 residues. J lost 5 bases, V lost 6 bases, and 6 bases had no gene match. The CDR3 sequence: CASSFQGADEQYF. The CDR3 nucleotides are TGTGCCAGCAGCTTCCAGGGGGCTGACGAGCAGTACTTC.

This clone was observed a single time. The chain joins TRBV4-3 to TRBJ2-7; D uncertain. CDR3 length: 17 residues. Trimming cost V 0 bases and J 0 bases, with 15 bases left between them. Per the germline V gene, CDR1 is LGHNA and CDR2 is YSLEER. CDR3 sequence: CASSQDSRQQLSYEQYF. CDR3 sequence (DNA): TGCGCCAGCAGCCAAGATTCAAGGCAACAGCTCTCCTACGAGCAGTACTTC.

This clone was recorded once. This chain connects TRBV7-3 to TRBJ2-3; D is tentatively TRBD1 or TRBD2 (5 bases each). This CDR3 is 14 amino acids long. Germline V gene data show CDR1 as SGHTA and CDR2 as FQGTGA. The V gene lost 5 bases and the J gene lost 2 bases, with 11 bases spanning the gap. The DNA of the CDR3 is TGTGCCAGCAGCAGGGACGGATTCACAGATACGCAGTATTTT. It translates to CASSRDGFTDTQYF.

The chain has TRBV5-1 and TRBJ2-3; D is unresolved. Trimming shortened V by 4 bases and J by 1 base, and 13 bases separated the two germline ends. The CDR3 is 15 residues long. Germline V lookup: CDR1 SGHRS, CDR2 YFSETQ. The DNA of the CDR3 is TGCGCCAGCAGCGTACGGCCGGTTGGCACAGATACGCAGTATTTT. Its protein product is CASSVRPVGTDTQYF.

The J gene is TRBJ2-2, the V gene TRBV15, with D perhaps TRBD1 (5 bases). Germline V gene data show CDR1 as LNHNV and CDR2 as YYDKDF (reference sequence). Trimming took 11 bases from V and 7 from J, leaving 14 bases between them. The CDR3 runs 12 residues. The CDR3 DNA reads TGTGCCGGGGTGGGGCCCGGCGGGGAGCTGTTTTTT. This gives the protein CAGVGPGGELFF.

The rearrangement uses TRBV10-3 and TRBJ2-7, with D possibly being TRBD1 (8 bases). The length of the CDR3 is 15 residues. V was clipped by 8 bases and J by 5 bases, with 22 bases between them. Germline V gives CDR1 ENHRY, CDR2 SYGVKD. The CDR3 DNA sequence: TGTGCCATCGGTTACACCGACAGGGGAGGGGACGAGCAGTACTTC. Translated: CAIGYTDRGGDEQYF.

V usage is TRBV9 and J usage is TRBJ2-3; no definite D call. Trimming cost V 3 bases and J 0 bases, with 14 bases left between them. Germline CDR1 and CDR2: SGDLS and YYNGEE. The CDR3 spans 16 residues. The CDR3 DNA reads TGTGCCAGCAGCGGGCTCACAGAATTCAGCACAGATACGCAGTATTTT. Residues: CASSGLTEFSTDTQYF.

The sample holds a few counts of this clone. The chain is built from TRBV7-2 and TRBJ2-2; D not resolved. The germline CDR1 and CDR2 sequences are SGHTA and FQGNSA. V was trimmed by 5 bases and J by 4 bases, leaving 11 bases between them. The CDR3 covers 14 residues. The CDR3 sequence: CASSPENPTGELFF. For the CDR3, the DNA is TGTGCCAGCAGCCCCGAGAATCCCACCGGGGAGCTGTTTTTT.

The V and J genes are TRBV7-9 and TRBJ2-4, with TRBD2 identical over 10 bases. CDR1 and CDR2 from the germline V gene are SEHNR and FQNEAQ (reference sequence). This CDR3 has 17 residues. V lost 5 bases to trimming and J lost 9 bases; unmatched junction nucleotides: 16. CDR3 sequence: CASSPPLSGRRNSIQYF. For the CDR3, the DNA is TGTGCCAGCAGCCCCCCCCTTAGCGGGAGGCGGAATAGCATTCAGTACTTC.

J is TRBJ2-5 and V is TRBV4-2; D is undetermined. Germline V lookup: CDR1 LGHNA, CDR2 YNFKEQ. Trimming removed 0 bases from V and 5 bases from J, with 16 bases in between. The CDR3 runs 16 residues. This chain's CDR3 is CASSQEPRPRRETQYF. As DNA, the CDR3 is TGTGCCAGCAGCCAAGAGCCTAGGCCCCGCCGGGAGACCCAGTACTTC.